Given below is one T cell receptor (beta chain) in context. These data originate in a study of blood T cell repertoires in COVID-19. Participants' own reports of clinical history determined their cohort assignment. Resolution of symptoms, clearance, or two negative PCRs was present in recovered Cohort 3 donors. The trim removed 7 bases at V and 7 bases at J, leaving 7 bases unmatched. This CDR3 is 14 amino acids long. Germline assignment: CDR1 SNHLY and CDR2 FYNNEI. Authors' methods: Nucleated cell number was recorded as an estimate derived from reference gene primer amplification. Repertoires were generated with immunoSEQ multiplex PCR, while TCRdb's copy carries only in-frame clones and drops some. V, J and clone size reflect that table, while D and trimming were determined from the DNA. This repertoire shows 200,000 to 250,000 clones, about 80% found once; its top ten account for less than 2%.

This TCR was recovered from a man aged 55-75 years who had recovered from COVID-19. The specimen sequenced was PBMCs or T cells enriched from blood (not recorded which). The rearrangement links TRBV2 to TRBJ2-1, with 10 bases aligning to TRBD1. The CDR3 bases are TGTGCCAGCAAGTGGGACAGGGGTTTAAATGAGCAGTTCTTC. Translation: CASKWDRGLNEQFF.